This T cell receptor beta chain was sequenced during a study of brain T cells in children with intractable seizures. Here immunoSEQ multiplex PCR was the method, and the copy in TCRdb shows in-frame clones only, minus some. The sample holds 65,000 to 85,000 clones, 85% to 95% seen once. Note on this clone: Its antigen is currently unknown.

Study-wide points: Pre-surgery blood may have been undersampled, hiding some clones.

V dropped 2 bases and J dropped 0 bases, with 21 bases sitting between them. Germline CDR1 SGHNT, CDR2 YYREEE (reference sequence). This CDR3 has 19 amino acids. Surgery cases with the highest brain T cell transcript signatures were chosen for sequencing. Before surgery, patients took at least one anti-epileptic drug. The sequence came from a boy younger than two with tuberous sclerosis and intractable seizures. The source was peripheral blood, collected at surgery. The J gene is TRBJ2-1, the V gene TRBV5-4, with D possibly called TRBD1 or TRBD2 (5 bases each). The CDR3 spells CASSFALLPGPSSYNEQFF. The CDR3 DNA follows: TGTGCCAGCAGCTTTGCCCTCCTCCCGGGACCAAGCTCCTACAATGAGCAGTTCTTC.